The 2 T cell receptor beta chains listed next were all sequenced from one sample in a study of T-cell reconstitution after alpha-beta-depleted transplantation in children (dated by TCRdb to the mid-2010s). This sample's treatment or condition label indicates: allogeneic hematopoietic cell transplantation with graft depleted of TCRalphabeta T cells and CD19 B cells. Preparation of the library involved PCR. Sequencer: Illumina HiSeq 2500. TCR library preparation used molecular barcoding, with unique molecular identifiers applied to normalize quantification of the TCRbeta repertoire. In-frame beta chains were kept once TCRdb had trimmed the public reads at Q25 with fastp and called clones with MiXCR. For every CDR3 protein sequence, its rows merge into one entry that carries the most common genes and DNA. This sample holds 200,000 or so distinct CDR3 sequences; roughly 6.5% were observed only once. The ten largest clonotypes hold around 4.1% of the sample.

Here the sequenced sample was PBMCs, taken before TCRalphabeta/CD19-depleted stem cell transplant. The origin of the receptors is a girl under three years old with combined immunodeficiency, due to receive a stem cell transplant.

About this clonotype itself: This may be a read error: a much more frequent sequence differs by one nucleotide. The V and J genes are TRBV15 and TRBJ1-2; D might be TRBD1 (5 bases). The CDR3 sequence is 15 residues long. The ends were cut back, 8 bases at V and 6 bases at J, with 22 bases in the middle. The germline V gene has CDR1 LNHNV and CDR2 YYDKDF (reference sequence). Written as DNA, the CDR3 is TGTGCCACCGGCAATAGGGCCAGGGAACTCAATGGCTACACCTTC. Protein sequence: CATGNRARELNGYTF.

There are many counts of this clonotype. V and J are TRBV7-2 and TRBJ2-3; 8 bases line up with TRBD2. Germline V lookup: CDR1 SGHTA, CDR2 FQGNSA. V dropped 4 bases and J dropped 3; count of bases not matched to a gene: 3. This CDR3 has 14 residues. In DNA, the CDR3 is TGTGCCAGCAGCTCCGGACTAGCAACAGATACGCAGTATTTT. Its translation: CASSSGLATDTQYF.